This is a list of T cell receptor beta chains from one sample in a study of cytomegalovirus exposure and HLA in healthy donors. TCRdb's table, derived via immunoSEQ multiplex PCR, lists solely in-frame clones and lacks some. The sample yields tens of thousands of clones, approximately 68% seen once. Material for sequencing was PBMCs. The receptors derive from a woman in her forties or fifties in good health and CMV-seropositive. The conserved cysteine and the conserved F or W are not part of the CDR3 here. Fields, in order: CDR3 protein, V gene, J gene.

ASSPNGVTYGYT	TRBV27	TRBJ1-2
ASSLATGPSEQY	TRBV7-2	TRBJ2-7
ASSSRTGYGYT	TRBV7-8	TRBJ1-2
ASSQDFGRRATNEKLF	TRBV4-3	TRBJ1-4
SSSLLGHEQF	TRBV7-9	TRBJ2-1
ASSLFADRGNSPLH	TRBV5-1	TRBJ1-6
ASSPRSDEQF	TRBV6-4	TRBJ2-1
ASKSSTNEKLF	TRBV19	TRBJ1-4
ASSESRLGETQY	TRBV6-1	TRBJ2-5
ASSPMEGGNTIY	TRBV18	TRBJ1-3
ASSREGEPYEQY	TRBV5-1	TRBJ2-7
ASSPTGVEQY	TRBV18	TRBJ2-7
ASSLEKGASYEQY	TRBV5-8	TRBJ2-7
ASSQVLSGDNEQF	TRBV4-1	TRBJ2-1
ASSRTSGGYNEQF	TRBV5-1	TRBJ2-1
ASSQDEGAEGGYT	TRBV4-3	TRBJ1-2
ASSSQGAGNYGYT	TRBV5-1	TRBJ1-2
ATSLTLGQGHGYT	TRBV15	TRBJ1-2
AWRSLNRYEAF	TRBV30	TRBJ1-1
ASSEGQGPRTEAF	TRBV19	TRBJ1-1
ATGQGARSNTGELF	TRBV10-3	TRBJ2-2
ASSLTEDEQF	TRBV7-9	TRBJ2-1
ASSPTAGEGSPLH	TRBV18	TRBJ1-6
ASSPRQGVTDTQY	TRBV9	TRBJ2-3
ASSSLGTGNGNTIY	TRBV5-4	TRBJ1-3
ASSFRDSYEQY	TRBV5-6	-
ASSLLPWTGGTEAF	TRBV5-5	TRBJ1-1
ASSPDQGSVYGYT	TRBV18	TRBJ1-2
ASSYGAGGLVDT	TRBV6-5	TRBJ1-2
SVAVPGNTIY	TRBV29-1	TRBJ1-3
ASSTGGSPTDTQY	TRBV28	TRBJ2-3
ASSLVANTEAF	TRBV5-6	TRBJ1-1
ASSSTRTPTRPNTEAF	TRBV7-8	TRBJ1-1
ASSLNWFAGDYGYT	TRBV11-1	TRBJ1-2
AWGWGPNEKLF	TRBV30	TRBJ1-4
ATKGQGSGEAF	TRBV27	TRBJ1-1
ASSEKGAAGGNGVDGYT	TRBV6-1	TRBJ1-2
ASSELPGLAGGANIQY	TRBV2	TRBJ2-4
ASSQTGGGRYGYT	TRBV28	TRBJ1-2
ASSQDPRQGGEKLF	TRBV4-1	TRBJ1-4
ASTGRQGNTEAF	TRBV2	TRBJ1-1
ASSFVGTEYSYTDTQY	TRBV28	TRBJ2-3
ASSLVIESGYT	TRBV5-4	TRBJ1-2
ASSLGTPPTGELF	TRBV28	TRBJ2-2
ATSRVIMLTGGTEAF	TRBV15	TRBJ1-1
ASSQGTRVGEKLF	TRBV4-1	TRBJ1-4
ASSLGTSHTEAF	TRBV5-6	TRBJ1-1